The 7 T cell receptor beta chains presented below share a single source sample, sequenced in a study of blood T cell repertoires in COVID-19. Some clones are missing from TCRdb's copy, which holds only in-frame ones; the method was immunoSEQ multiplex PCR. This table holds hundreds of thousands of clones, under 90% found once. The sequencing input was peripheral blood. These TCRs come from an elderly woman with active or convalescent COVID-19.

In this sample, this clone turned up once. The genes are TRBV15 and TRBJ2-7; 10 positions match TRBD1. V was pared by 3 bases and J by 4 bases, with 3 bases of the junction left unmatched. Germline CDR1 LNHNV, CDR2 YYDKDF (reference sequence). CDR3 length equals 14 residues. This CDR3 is CATSRTGGEYEQYF. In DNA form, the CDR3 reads TGTGCCACCAGCAGGACAGGGGGCGAGTACGAGCAGTACTTC.

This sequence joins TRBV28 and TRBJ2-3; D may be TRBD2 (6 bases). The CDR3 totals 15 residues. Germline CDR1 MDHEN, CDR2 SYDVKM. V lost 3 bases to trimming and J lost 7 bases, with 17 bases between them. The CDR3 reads CASSFLDSGGNTQYF. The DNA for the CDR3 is TGTGCCAGCAGTTTCCTAGATAGTGGGGGGAATACGCAGTATTTT.

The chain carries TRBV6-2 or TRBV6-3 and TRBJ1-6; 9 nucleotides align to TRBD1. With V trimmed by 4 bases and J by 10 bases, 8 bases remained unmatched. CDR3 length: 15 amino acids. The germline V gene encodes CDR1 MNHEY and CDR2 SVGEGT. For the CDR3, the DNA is TGTGCCAGCAGTTCGGGACAGGGACTCGGATCACCCCTCCACTTT. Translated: CASSSGQGLGSPLHF.

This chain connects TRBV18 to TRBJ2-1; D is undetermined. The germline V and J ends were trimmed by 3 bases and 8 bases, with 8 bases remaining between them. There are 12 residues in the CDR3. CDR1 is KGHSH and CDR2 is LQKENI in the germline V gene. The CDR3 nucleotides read TGTGCCAGCTCACCGGCGGAGCATGAGCAGTTCTTC. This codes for CASSPAEHEQFF.

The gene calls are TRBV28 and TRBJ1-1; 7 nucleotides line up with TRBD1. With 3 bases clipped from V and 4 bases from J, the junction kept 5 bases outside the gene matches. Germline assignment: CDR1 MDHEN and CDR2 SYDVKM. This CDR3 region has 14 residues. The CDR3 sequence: CASSFATGITEAFF. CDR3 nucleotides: TGTGCCAGCAGTTTCGCGACAGGGATCACTGAAGCTTTCTTT.

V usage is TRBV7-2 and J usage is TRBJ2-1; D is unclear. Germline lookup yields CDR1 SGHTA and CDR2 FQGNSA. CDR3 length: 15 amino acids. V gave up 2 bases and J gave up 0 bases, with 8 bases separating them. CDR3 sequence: CASSLRRSSYNEQFF. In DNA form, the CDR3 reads TGTGCCAGCAGCTTACGACGGAGCTCCTACAATGAGCAGTTCTTC.

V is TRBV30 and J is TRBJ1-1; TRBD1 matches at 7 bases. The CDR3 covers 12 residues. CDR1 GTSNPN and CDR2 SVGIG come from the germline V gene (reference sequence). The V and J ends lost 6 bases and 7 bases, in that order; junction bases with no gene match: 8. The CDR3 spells CACNRGFGEAFF. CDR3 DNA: TGTGCCTGTAACAGGGGATTCGGTGAAGCTTTCTTT.